This T cell receptor beta chain was identified during a study of T cell responses to AZD1222 COVID-19 vaccine. TCRdb's copy holds only in-frame clones and misses some; the assay was immunoSEQ multiplex PCR. The repertoire holds 90,000 to 150,000 clones, with approximately 85% as singletons. The germline V gene encodes CDR1 GTSNPN and CDR2 SVGIG (reference sequence). Trimming cost V 4 bases and J 5 bases; bases outside gene matches: 10. The CDR3 is 15 amino acids. The sequence derives from an adult in good health. The chain recombines TRBV30 with TRBJ2-1; 8 nucleotides line up with TRBD2. The input for sequencing was peripheral blood, taken on day 0 of AZD1222 vaccination. CDR3 bases: TGTGCCTGGACTCGACCGGGGGGGCCCCACAATGAGCAGTTCTTC. It codes for CAWTRPGGPHNEQFF.